Following are 13 T cell receptor beta chains from one sample sequenced in a study of blood T cell repertoires in COVID-19 (dated by TCRdb to about 2020). Library creation used the immunoSEQ multiplex PCR assay. The table was pulled from immuneACCESS by TCRdb, which kept in-frame rearrangements only. Such tables lose some clones; where checked, under half of the loss comes from unresolved V genes, and the rest has no known cause. The sample profile shows tens of thousands of clones; roughly 75% of them were found once. Together, the top ten hold around 4% of the sample. The sequenced material came from peripheral blood. The receptors were sampled from a woman between 50 and 59 years old with acute or convalescent COVID-19.

V and J are TRBV6-4 and TRBJ1-1; D possibly corresponds to TRBD1 (5 bases). This CDR3 comprises 14 residues. Germline loops: CDR1 MRHNA, CDR2 SNTAGT. Deletions cut 4 bases from V and 5 bases from J, with 14 bases between. CDR3 region: CASSAWGGGTEAFF. The CDR3 DNA reads as TGTGCCAGCAGTGCTTGGGGCGGGGGGACTGAAGCTTTCTTT.

The count of this clone is one. V usage is TRBV21-1 and J usage is TRBJ1-4; the table assigns TRBD1, which was not confirmed against the DNA. TRBV21-1 is a pseudogene segment. This CDR3 has 17 amino acids. The CDR3 protein is CASGRDRGLATNEKLFF. The CDR3 region has the DNA TGTGCCAGCGGCCGGGACAGGGGCCTTGCAACTAATGAAAAACTGTTTTTT.

V and J are TRBV27 and TRBJ2-7, with no clear D. The germline V gene has CDR1 MNHEY and CDR2 SMNVEV (reference sequence). This CDR3 is built from 13 residues. V was trimmed by 2 bases and J by 2 bases, leaving 7 bases between them. CDR3 DNA sequence: TGTGCCAGCAGTTTAAGTCAGGCCTACGAGCAGTACTTC. This encodes CASSLSQAYEQYF.

The rearrangement uses TRBV5-6 and TRBJ1-1; D remains ambiguous. V shed 0 bases and J shed 4 bases, with 10 bases lying between them. Germline values: CDR1 SGHDT, CDR2 YYEEEE. The CDR3 runs 14 residues. The CDR3 sequence is CASSLEFGGTEAFF. CDR3 bases: TGTGCCAGCAGCTTGGAATTCGGAGGCACTGAAGCTTTCTTT.

The CDR3 region is CASSYDQDTEAFF. In nucleotides, the CDR3 is TGTGCCAGCAGTTACGATCAGGACACTGAAGCTTTCTTT. The V call is TRBV6-2 or TRBV6-3, the J call TRBJ1-1; D is unresolved. CDR3 length equals 13 residues. The V end lost 2 bases, the J end lost 3 bases, and 7 bases lay between the germline ends. Germline CDR1 is MNHEY and CDR2 is SVGEGT.

The V and J genes are TRBV9 and TRBJ2-1; TRBD2 matches at 12 bases. This CDR3 region has 15 residues. After removal of 0 bases from V and 9 bases from J, the junction contained 4 bases not matched to a gene. CDR1 is SGDLS and CDR2 is YYNGEE in the germline V gene. The CDR3 sequence: CASSVDLAGGPEQFF. CDR3 in DNA: TGTGCCAGCAGCGTAGACCTAGCGGGGGGGCCTGAGCAGTTCTTC.

The V gene is TRBV5-1, the J gene TRBJ2-5; 11 bases map to TRBD2. CDR3 length: 17 amino acids. With 0 bases clipped from V and 7 bases from J, the junction kept 11 bases outside the gene matches. Germline V gene data show CDR1 as SGHRS and CDR2 as YFSETQ. CDR3 sequence: CASSLATSGAIGGTQYF. The CDR3 bases are TGCGCCAGCAGCTTGGCGACTAGCGGGGCCATCGGGGGGACCCAGTACTTC.

The chain has TRBV5-4 and TRBJ1-5, with TRBD1 matching 7 bases. The germline CDR1 and CDR2 sequences are SGHNT and YYREEE (reference sequence). Germline trimming cut 3 bases from V and 6 bases from J; bases unmatched to any gene: 6. The CDR3 runs 14 residues. The DNA of the CDR3 is TGTGCCAGCAGCTCTGACAGGGATCGTCAGCCCCAGCATTTT. This codes for CASSSDRDRQPQHF.

This chain links TRBV14 with TRBJ2-7; tentative D call: TRBD2 (6 bases). CDR1 and CDR2 (germline): SGHDN, FVKESK. Trimming left V 0 bases short and J 5 bases short, with 17 bases between. The length of the CDR3 is 16 residues. For the CDR3, the DNA is TGTGCCAGCAGCCAAGATCGGCGCGGGGTTGGGGACGAGCAGTACTTC. As protein: CASSQDRRGVGDEQYF.

The CDR3 loop is CASNQGARLNEQYF. The CDR3 coding sequence is TGCGCCAGCAACCAGGGGGCGCGACTAAACGAGCAGTACTTC. The chain joins TRBV10-2 to TRBJ2-7, with 8 bases matching TRBD1. CDR1 WSHSY and CDR2 SAAADI come from the germline V gene. V shed 7 bases, J shed 5 bases, and the junction held 10 bases outside the gene matches. The length of the CDR3 is 14 residues.

The gene calls are TRBV28 and TRBJ1-4; the match to TRBD1 covers 8 bases. The CDR3 loop spans 15 amino acids. Germline CDR1 is MDHEN and CDR2 is SYDVKM. With 6 bases clipped from V and 6 bases from J, the junction kept 9 bases outside the gene matches. CDR3 amino acids: CASSIQQGDHEKLFF. CDR3 DNA: TGTGCCAGCAGCATACAACAGGGGGATCATGAAAAACTGTTTTTT.

The V and J genes are TRBV3-1 (or the pseudogene TRBV3-2) and TRBJ2-5, with D maybe TRBD2 (5 bases). The CDR3 covers 14 residues. Germline V lookup: CDR1 LGHDT, CDR2 YNNKEL (reference sequence). The V gene lost 4 bases and the J gene lost 5 bases, with 14 bases spanning the gap. The CDR3 loop is CASSPSPGGETQYF. The CDR3 bases are TGTGCCAGCAGCCCTAGCCCTGGCGGGGAGACCCAGTACTTC.

The CDR3 loop reads CASSGGANTEAFF. DNA of the CDR3: TGTGCCAGCAGTGGTGGGGCGAACACTGAAGCTTTCTTT. This chain uses TRBV7-9 with TRBJ1-1, with D possibly matching TRBD1 (5 bases). The CDR3 has 13 amino acids. Trimming took off 6 bases at V and 1 base at J, with 9 bases between the two ends. The germline V gene encodes CDR1 SEHNR and CDR2 FQNEAQ (reference sequence).